The sample holds one count of the clone carrying this TCR beta chain. Antigen unknown. This entry comes from a study of cytomegalovirus exposure and HLA in healthy donors. Broader study findings: Per a prior analysis, the majority of TCR beta V segments were productive roughly 90% or roughly 30% of the time. The later analysis indicated that the majority of CMV-associated TCR beta chains appeared HLA-restricted. In presence/absence analyses, roughly uniform sequencing depth across donors was assumed. Later, an analysis showed that TCR beta chains associated with HLA were more clonally expanded than others that were equally common.

The PCR contained 60 Vbeta and 13 Jbeta primers. Profiled with immunoSEQ multiplex PCR; TCRdb holds only in-frame clones, not every one. Here the sample spans around 210,000 clones, about 77% being singletons. CDR1 SGDLS and CDR2 YYNGEE come from the germline V gene. With 4 bases removed from V and 5 bases from J, the gap between germline ends came to 14 bases. The CDR3 runs to 14 residues. V is TRBV9 and J is TRBJ2-3; no clear D. This receptor was identified in a boy between 10 and 17 years old in good health and CMV-seronegative. Sequences were obtained from PBMCs. CDR3 bases: TGTGCCAGCAGCAGCGCACCTAGTGTAGATACGCAGTATTTT. Translated: CASSSAPSVDTQYF. Combining the CDR3 with reference TRBV9 and TRBJ2-3 gives the whole variable domain DSGVTQTPKHLITATGQRVTLRCSPRSGDLSVYWYQQSLDQGLQFLIQYYNGEERAKGNILERFSAQQFPDLHSELNLSSLELGDSALYFCASSSAPSVDTQYFGPGTRLTVL.